This T cell receptor (beta chain) was sequenced for a study of blood T cell repertoires in COVID-19 (TCRdb year 2020). General notes on the study: Collaborator samples came from the United States, Italy and Spain and covered acute and convalescent phases of COVID-19. The prospective study material was composed of cDNA or gDNA derived from T cells, B-cell-depleted T cells, or PBMCs. Subjects who had been exposed to COVID-19, were actively infected with it, or had recovered from it provided the deeply sampled blood TCRbeta repertoires that made up the dataset. A freely available public database, intended as a resource for researchers studying the immune response to SARS-CoV-2, is where the repertoires were released. The samples were drawn from the first 160 participants of the ongoing ImmuneRACE study and from some 1,300 subjects provided by 6 global collaborators. Nearly every sample came with metadata listing a de-identified subject ID, COVID-19 status, age in years and sex. Where available, HLA class I and class II types were obtained from metadata supplied by the sample provider rather than from assay-based typing. General study outcomes and caveats: Clinical and demographic metadata were provided uncurated, with the amount varying by source and participant.

The collaborating institutions used their own protocols to collect whole blood in K2EDTA tubes. For TCRbeta analysis, collaborator samples were shipped as frozen whole blood, as isolated PBMCs, or as DNA extracted from either sample type. The immunoSEQ Assay, a bias-controlled multiplex PCR, was used to amplify TCRbeta CDR3 regions from genomic DNA. In the original analysis: The number of nucleated cells in each sample was estimated from the amplification of reference gene primers within the assay. To quantify the absolute abundance of each unique TCRbeta CDR3 rearrangement, sequence reads were collapsed and filtered. For each sample, productive Simpson clonality was calculated as the square root of Simpson's diversity index across productive rearrangements. What TCRdb holds here is the immuneACCESS table cut down to in-frame rearrangements. Part of the clones is not present; checked against another copy, under half of the missing clones reflect an unresolved V gene, and the others are unexplained. That table gives V, J and clone size, and the DNA gave D and trimming. For this sample there are roughly 150,000 clones; over 75% appear just once. The top ten constitute around 15% of the sample.

CDR1 and CDR2 (KGHSH, LQKENI) derive from the germline V gene. V lost 5 bases and J lost 6 bases; the stretch between them is 10 bases long. From the cysteine up to the phenylalanine, the CDR3 has a length of 13 residues. The entry retains the CDR3 DNA only, 39 bases that are in frame from base 1. As regards this clone: Its antigen is currently not known. No base-level quality is on record; no much larger clone is a single base apart.

Here the chain combines TRBV18 and TRBJ2-2; a tentative D call is TRBD1 (5 bases match). The sequenced sample was peripheral blood. This sequence was found in a woman aged 40 to 50 with acute or convalescent COVID-19. In nucleotides, the sequence is TGTGCCAGCTCATCCAGGGTGGCCGGGGAGCTGTTTTTT. This encodes CASSSRVAGELFF. Here the CDR3 is joined to the reference TRBV18 and TRBJ2-2 genes, and the full variable domain is: NAGVMQNPRHLVRRRGQEARLRCSPMKGHSHVYWYRQLPEEGLKFMVYLQKENIIDESGMPKERFSAEFPKEGPSILRIQQVVRGDSAAYFCASSSRVAGELFFGEGSRLTVL.